The rows below give T cell receptor beta chains drawn from one sample of a study of PD-L1 blockade in urothelial cancer. Data came from immunoSEQ multiplex PCR; TCRdb stores just in-frame clones and leaves some out. This sample yields roughly 67,000 clones, of which about 86% are seen a single time; about 15% belongs to the top ten. The source material was PBMCs, sampled around atezolizumab (anti-PD-L1) treatment. These TCRs come from a man aged 55 to 69 with urothelial cancer. CDR3s include the opening cysteine and the closing phenylalanine or tryptophan. D genes are given only for firm matches. Some rows mark clone size as missing; the rest say once, few, many or name a class of expanded clone.

clone size	V gene	D gene	J gene	CDR3 DNA	CDR3 protein
NA	TRBV5-4	TRBD1	TRBJ2-3	TGTGCCAGCAGCCGACCGGGACAGGGTGCAGATACGCAGTATTTT	CASSRPGQGADTQYF
NA	TRBV5-4	NA	TRBJ2-1	TGTGCCAGCAGCTTGGAGGCAGGGACATACAATGAGCAGTTCTTC	CASSLEAGTYNEQFF
NA	TRBV5-1	NA	TRBJ2-2	TGCGCCAGTCGACAGGACACGAACACCGGGGAGCTGTTTTTT	CASRQDTNTGELFF
NA	TRBV6-5	TRBD1	TRBJ1-2	TGTGCCAGCAGCCCAGGGGGGACAGGAAGTGGCTACACCTTC	CASSPGGTGSGYTF
NA	TRBV19	TRBD1	TRBJ1-2	TGTGCCAGTAGTATAACAGGGGCCGTTGGCTACACCTTC	CASSITGAVGYTF
NA	TRBV20-1	NA	TRBJ1-2	TGCAGTGCTACAGGGCGCTATGGCTACACCTTC	CSATGRYGYTF
NA	TRBV30	NA	TRBJ2-2	TGTGCTGCCTTGGAGACCGGGGAGCTGTTTTTT	CAALETGELFF
NA	TRBV9	NA	TRBJ2-2	TGTGCCAGCAGCGTAGGGGGGGTCTCCGGGGAGCTGTTTTTT	CASSVGGVSGELFF
NA	TRBV7-2	TRBD2	TRBJ2-2	TGTGCCAGCAACCCGGGACTAGCGGCCGGGGAGCTGTTTTTT	CASNPGLAAGELFF
NA	TRBV10-3	NA	TRBJ2-3	TGTGCCATCAGTGCCGATGGACTAGGGGGAACAGATACGCAGTATTTT	CAISADGLGGTDTQYF
NA	TRBV10-1	TRBD1	TRBJ1-1	TGCGCCAGCAGTGGGAGCAAAATCCGGGACAGGGTGAACACTGAAGCTTTCTTT	CASSGSKIRDRVNTEAFF
NA	TRBV2	TRBD2	TRBJ2-3	TGTGCCAGCACTCTCCCAGAGTTGCGGGGGACGGTAGATACGCAGTATTTT	CASTLPELRGTVDTQYF
NA	TRBV12-5	TRBD2	TRBJ2-3	TGTGCTAGTGGTTTCGGCGGGGGGGTAGAGTATTTT	CASGFGGGVEYF
NA	TRBV10-3	TRBD2	TRBJ2-5	TGTGCCATCAGCCTAGCGGGGGGAGACTCAAACGTAAGAGGGACCCAGTACTTC	CAISLAGGDSNVRGTQYF
NA	TRBV2	TRBD1	TRBJ2-7	TGTGCCAGCAGTGAATCGCGACAGGGTCGTAACGAGCAGTACTTC	CASSESRQGRNEQYF
NA	TRBV7-2	NA	TRBJ2-3	TGTGCCAGCAGCCACTACACAGATACGCAGTATTTT	CASSHYTDTQYF
NA	TRBV30	TRBD2	TRBJ2-2	TGTGCCTGTCTATACGGGACTAGCACAATCACCGGGGAGCTGTTTTTT	CACLYGTSTITGELFF
NA	TRBV5-1	TRBD1	TRBJ1-2	TGCGCCAGCAGCTCGCGGACAGGGGGCTTGGTTGGCTACACCTTC	CASSSRTGGLVGYTF
NA	TRBV6-6	TRBD2	TRBJ2-1	TGTGCCAGCAAAGGGCGGGGGGCCCCTGGAGGTGAGCAGTTCTTC	CASKGRGAPGGEQFF
NA	TRBV7-9	TRBD1	TRBJ1-1	TGTGCCAGCAGCCGACAGGGTTCAAACACTGAAGCTTTCTTT	CASSRQGSNTEAFF
many	TRBV11-3	NA	TRBJ2-3	TGTGCCAGCAGCACACGCACAGATACGCAGTATTTT	CASSTRTDTQYF
NA	TRBV9	TRBD2	TRBJ2-5	TGTGCCAGCAGCCCAGGACTAGCGGGGGTTGAGACCCAGTACTTC	CASSPGLAGVETQYF
NA	TRBV29-1	NA	TRBJ1-1	TGCAGCGTTACAGGGAGTGTGGGCACTGAAGCTTTCTTT	CSVTGSVGTEAFF
NA	TRBV5-8	TRBD2	TRBJ2-3	TGTGCCAGCAGACCCGAGCGGGGCCACACAGATACGCAGTATTTT	CASRPERGHTDTQYF
NA	TRBV6-1	NA	TRBJ1-1	TGTGCCAGCAGTCGGACACTCTTGAACACTGAAGCTTTCTTT	CASSRTLLNTEAFF
NA	TRBV5-4	NA	TRBJ1-1	TGTGCCAGCAGCCGGAGGGAATTGAACACTGAAGCTTTCTTT	CASSRRELNTEAFF
once	TRBV19	NA	TRBJ1-5	TGTGCCAGTAGTATAGTCCAGAATCAGCCCCAGCATTTT	CASSIVQNQPQHF
few	TRBV9	TRBD1	TRBJ2-2	TGTGCCAGCAGCTTCTTCGGACAGGGGGACACCGGGGAGCTGTTTTTT	CASSFFGQGDTGELFF
NA	TRBV5-1	NA	TRBJ2-1	TGCGCCAGCAGCTTTCCGGGTTCAAATGAGCAGTTCTTC	CASSFPGSNEQFF
NA	TRBV6-5	NA	TRBJ2-3	TGTGCCAGCAGTTACGGAGTAGATACGCAGTATTTT	CASSYGVDTQYF
NA	TRBV7-2	NA	TRBJ1-2	TGTGCCAGCAGCTTAGTCAATAACTATGGCTACACCTTC	CASSLVNNYGYTF